The 26 T cell receptor beta chains given below trace back to one sample, sequenced in a study of Ad26.COV2.S vaccination and SARS-CoV-2 variants. Treatment defined: about 20 received Ad26.COV2.S at low or high dose, single or two shots; 5 received placebo; per-sample allocation not given. All samples were drawn on day 63, counting from the first vaccine or placebo injection. Clones were read by immunoSEQ multiplex PCR, and TCRdb kept only the in-frame ones, dropping some. The table shows hundreds of thousands of clones, with 80% to 90% occurring only once. The input for sequencing was peripheral blood, taken in a trial of Ad26.COV2.S vaccine versus placebo. The receptors were gathered from a person between 18 and 65 years old who received the Ad26.COV2.S COVID-19 vaccine or a placebo.

CDR3 loop: CASSPGLAGGLGNEQFF. The CDR3, as DNA: TGTGCCAGCAGCCCAGGACTAGCGGGGGGGCTAGGCAATGAGCAGTTCTTC. The chain links TRBV7-3 to TRBJ2-1, with 15 positions matching TRBD2. Germline values: CDR1 SGHTA, CDR2 FQGTGA. This CDR3 has 17 residues. Trimming took 5 bases from V and 6 from J; bases not matched to a gene: 8.

This clone was seen a few times. The chain employs TRBV18 and TRBJ1-2; a weak D match, TRBD1 (5 bases). With 3 bases removed from V and 0 bases from J, the gap between germline ends came to 8 bases. Germline loops: CDR1 KGHSH, CDR2 LQKENI. The CDR3 spans 14 residues. CDR3: CASSPTATNYGYTF. As DNA, the CDR3 is TGTGCCAGCTCACCGACAGCGACTAACTATGGCTACACCTTC. The variable domain in full, with the rest retrieved from reference TRBV18 and TRBJ1-2, is NAGVMQNPRHLVRRRGQEARLRCSPMKGHSHVYWYRQLPEEGLKFMVYLQKENIIDESGMPKERFSAEFPKEGPSILRIQQVVRGDSAAYFCASSPTATNYGYTFGSGTRLTVV.

This sequence joins TRBV10-3 and TRBJ2-3, with D maybe TRBD2 (6 bases). Germline loops: CDR1 ENHRY, CDR2 SYGVKD. V dropped 0 bases and J dropped 2 bases, with 12 bases sitting between them. The CDR3 is 16 residues long. Here the CDR3 DNA reads TGTGCCATCAGTGAGTCCGATGGGACTTACACAGATACGCAGTATTTT. Its translation is CAISESDGTYTDTQYF.

The chain employs TRBV3-1 (or the pseudogene TRBV3-2) and TRBJ2-1; D may be TRBD2 (7 bases). The CDR3 totals 14 residues. V was trimmed by 4 bases and J by 8 bases, leaving 15 bases between them. Germline V gene data show CDR1 as LGHDT and CDR2 as YNNKEL (reference sequence). The CDR3 DNA reads TGTGCCAGCAGCCGGGGGGGGCTCCTCCATGAGCAGTTCTTC. Translated, it gives CASSRGGLLHEQFF.

V and J are TRBV7-9 and TRBJ1-2, with TRBD1 matching 10 bases. Germline CDR1 is SEHNR and CDR2 is FQNEAQ (reference sequence). CDR3 length: 14 amino acids. V trimming: 1 base; J trimming: 6 bases; junction bases outside the gene matches: 2. CDR3 coding DNA: TGTGCCAGCAGCTTAGGGGACAGGGGCGATGGCTACACCTTC. As protein: CASSLGDRGDGYTF.

This chain joins TRBV6-2 or TRBV6-3 and TRBJ1-6, with a tentative D call TRBD1 (6 bases). The CDR3 has 16 residues. V gave up 4 bases and J gave up 3 bases, with 13 bases separating them. CDR1 is MNHEY and CDR2 is SVGEGT in the germline V gene. DNA of the CDR3: TGTGCCAGCAGTTTACCGCCGACAGGCTATAATTCACCCCTCCACTTT. Encoded protein: CASSLPPTGYNSPLHF.

This clone turned up a few times. V is TRBV5-4 and J is TRBJ2-7; TRBD2 might be the D (6 bases). Per the germline V gene, CDR1 is SGHNT and CDR2 is YYREEE (reference sequence). The CDR3 runs 14 residues. The ends were cut back, 5 bases at V and 2 bases at J, with 14 bases in the middle. The CDR3 is CASSRAGSPYEQYF. In DNA, the CDR3 is TGTGCCAGCAGTCGGGCGGGATCCCCCTACGAGCAGTACTTC.

The gene calls are TRBV27 and TRBJ2-7; 9 bases fit TRBD2. Germline V gives CDR1 MNHEY, CDR2 SMNVEV (reference sequence). V trimming: 5 bases; J trimming: 3 bases; junction bases outside the gene matches: 5. This CDR3 has 14 amino acids. CDR3 in amino acids: CASSIGLASYEQYF. CDR3 DNA sequence: TGTGCCAGCAGTATTGGACTAGCGAGCTACGAGCAGTACTTC.

V and J are TRBV11-2 and TRBJ1-2; D is unclear. CDR3 length: 17 residues. V gave up 5 bases and J gave up 0 bases, with 19 bases separating them. Germline-derived CDR1 and CDR2 are SGHAT and FQNNGV. The CDR3 region is CASSGRQTRHTNYGYTF. CDR3 DNA sequence: TGTGCCAGCAGCGGGCGACAAACTCGACACACTAACTATGGCTACACCTTC.

This sequence joins TRBV7-9 and TRBJ1-1; D is unclear. The CDR3 is 13 amino acids. The V gene lost 2 bases and the J gene lost 0 bases, with 4 bases spanning the gap. Germline V gives CDR1 SEHNR, CDR2 FQNEAQ (reference sequence). The CDR3 here is CASSLQVNTEAFF. The CDR3, as DNA: TGTGCCAGCAGCTTACAGGTGAACACTGAAGCTTTCTTT.

The chain carries TRBV7-2 and TRBJ2-3; D is unclear. The germline CDR1 and CDR2 sequences are SGHTA and FQGNSA. The V end lost 6 bases, the J end lost 2 bases, and 15 bases lay between the germline ends. This CDR3 has 15 amino acids. This CDR3 is CASSQQKGNTDTQYF. The CDR3 DNA reads as TGTGCCAGCAGTCAACAGAAGGGCAACACAGATACGCAGTATTTT.

V usage is TRBV5-1 and J usage is TRBJ1-5, with 7 positions matching TRBD1. Germline lookup yields CDR1 SGHRS and CDR2 YFSETQ. The V gene end was trimmed by 7 bases and the J gene end by 0 bases; junction bases not matched to a gene: 1. The CDR3 length is 13 residues. CDR3 residues: CASRQGSNQPQHF. The CDR3 nucleotides are TGCGCCAGCCGACAGGGTAGCAATCAGCCCCAGCATTTT.

The V and J genes are TRBV6-5 and TRBJ1-1; no clear D. The CDR3 length is 15 residues. CDR1 is MNHEY and CDR2 is SVGAGI in the germline V gene. V was trimmed by 6 bases and J by 2 bases, leaving 16 bases between them. The CDR3 DNA is TGTGCCAGCAGCCTTTCTGGGCCGGCAAACACTGAAGCTTTCTTT. Translation gives CASSLSGPANTEAFF.

This sequence joins TRBV3-1 (or the pseudogene TRBV3-2) and TRBJ1-1; no firm D call. Trimming removed 0 bases at V and 1 base at J, with 12 bases between. The CDR3 has 16 amino acids. Germline CDR1 is LGHDT and CDR2 is YNNKEL (reference sequence). In nucleotides, the CDR3 is TGTGCCAGCAGCCAAGACAGTTTTCCCAGGAACACTGAAGCTTTCTTT. Translated, it gives CASSQDSFPRNTEAFF.

V gene TRBV5-4 combines with J gene TRBJ2-7; D call uncertain. Per germline, CDR1 SGHNT and CDR2 YYREEE (reference sequence). Between the trimmed V and J ends, which lost 2 bases and 1 base, there was a span of 7 bases. This CDR3 spans 13 amino acids. CDR3 in amino acids: CASSLDPSYEQYF. The CDR3, as DNA: TGTGCCAGCAGCTTAGATCCGTCCTACGAGCAGTACTTC. The variable domain in full, completed from reference TRBV5-4 and TRBJ2-7, reads ETGVTQSPTHLIKTRGQQVTLRCSSQSGHNTVSWYQQALGQGPQFIFQYYREEENGRGNFPPRFSGLQFPNYSSELNVNALELDDSALYLCASSLDPSYEQYFGPGTRLTVT.

The genes are TRBV6-2 or TRBV6-3 and TRBJ2-7; D is unclear. CDR3 length equals 15 residues. V was pared by 4 bases and J by 2 bases, with 15 bases between. Germline V lookup: CDR1 MNHEY, CDR2 SVGEGT. DNA of the CDR3: TGTGCCAGCAGTTCCTACTCGGACGCAGCCTACGAGCAGTACTTC. Translated, it gives CASSSYSDAAYEQYF.

The rearrangement links TRBV7-2 to TRBJ2-7; the D gene is possibly TRBD2 (5 bases). CDR1 and CDR2 (germline): SGHTA, FQGNSA. The V end lost 0 bases, the J end lost 2 bases, and 8 bases lay between the germline ends. The CDR3 length is 14 residues. CDR3 DNA sequence: TGTGCCAGCAGCTTAGCGGGAGTGCCCTACGAGCAGTACTTC. Amino acid sequence: CASSLAGVPYEQYF.

V gene TRBV25-1 combines with J gene TRBJ2-1; 7 bases are a match to TRBD1. With 3 bases clipped from V and 3 bases from J, the junction kept 5 bases outside the gene matches. The germline V gene encodes CDR1 MGHDK and CDR2 SYGVNS. The CDR3 has 15 amino acids. CDR3 DNA sequence: TGTGCCAGCAGTGACGACAGGGTCTTCTACAATGAGCAGTTCTTC. It yields the protein CASSDDRVFYNEQFF.

The DNA of the CDR3 is TGTGCCAGCAGTTTATCGGGGAGTCAGCCCCAGCATTTT. Protein product: CASSLSGSQPQHF. J is TRBJ1-5 and V is TRBV27, with D uncertain. The length of the CDR3 is 13 residues. The V end was cut by 0 bases, the J end by 6 bases, with 6 bases between. Germline lookup yields CDR1 MNHEY and CDR2 SMNVEV (reference sequence).

The sample holds one count of this clone. CDR3 nucleotides: TGTGCCAGCAGTTATAACGGCCCCTTTGGCTTGGCGGGGGGCACCTACAATGAGCAGTTCTTC. This codes for CASSYNGPFGLAGGTYNEQFF. The chain uses TRBV6-2 or TRBV6-3 and TRBJ2-1, with TRBD2 identical over 8 bases. The CDR3 length is 21 residues. J was trimmed by 2 bases and V by 3 bases; bases with no gene match: 21. Germline V gene sequence: CDR1 MNHEY, CDR2 SVGEGT.

The chain uses TRBV11-2 and TRBJ1-3, with D unclear. V lost 3 bases and J lost 1, with 10 bases in between. This CDR3 spans 15 amino acids. Germline values: CDR1 SGHAT, CDR2 FQNNGV. CDR3 amino acids: CASSFTGFSGNTIYF. The CDR3 nucleotides read TGTGCCAGCAGCTTTACCGGTTTTTCTGGAAACACCATATATTTT.

This chain links TRBV19 with TRBJ1-1; D uncertain. The CDR3 has 13 amino acids. Germline loops: CDR1 LNHDA, CDR2 SQIVND (reference sequence). V was clipped by 6 bases and J by 1 base, with 9 bases between them. In nucleotides, the CDR3 is TGTGCCAGTAGCCTTAACCAGAACACTGAAGCTTTCTTT. Its translation is CASSLNQNTEAFF.

This clone was counted a single time. The chain couples TRBV12-3 or TRBV12-4 to TRBJ2-3, with 7 bases identical to TRBD1. V dropped 3 bases and J dropped 6; count of bases not matched to a gene: 3. This CDR3 is built from 13 residues. The CDR3 protein is CASSLDRSDTQYF. CDR3 nucleotides: TGTGCCAGCAGTTTGGACAGGTCGGATACGCAGTATTTT.

This clone was picked up a small number of times. The rearrangement joins TRBV5-1 to TRBJ2-7; 7 bases are a match to TRBD1. Losses at the gene ends were 4 bases for V and 3 bases for J; bases not matched to a gene: 7. CDR3 length: 14 residues. Germline V CDR1 and CDR2: SGHRS, YFSETQ. CDR3 nucleotides: TGCGCCAGCAGCCCAGGGACAGCAGGCTACGAGCAGTACTTC. As protein: CASSPGTAGYEQYF.

The chain uses TRBV30 and TRBJ2-6, with TRBD1 identical over 10 bases. V lost 6 bases, J lost 0 bases, and 11 bases stayed unmatched. The CDR3 extends over 18 amino acids. CDR1 is GTSNPN and CDR2 is SVGIG in the germline V gene (reference sequence). The CDR3 loop is CACPIGDRGSSGANVLTF. CDR3 in DNA: TGTGCCTGCCCCATAGGGGACAGGGGAAGCTCTGGGGCCAACGTCCTGACTTTC.

The J gene is TRBJ2-5, the V gene TRBV5-1, with TRBD2 identical over 10 bases. V lost 1 base, J lost 4 bases, and 13 bases stayed unmatched. The CDR3 loop spans 18 amino acids. The V gene's germline CDR1 is SGHRS and CDR2 YFSETQ. CDR3 DNA sequence: TGCGCCAGCAGCTTGAATCCTAGCGGGAGAGGTGACCGAGAGACCCAGTACTTC. The encoded protein is CASSLNPSGRGDRETQYF.